This TCR beta chain was sequenced in a study of T-cell memory formation after mild COVID-19. Trimming stripped 5 bases from V and 3 bases from J, with 12 bases between. Germline V gene lookup returns CDR1 SGHKS and CDR2 YYEKEE (reference sequence). The CDR3 extends over 13 amino acids. This clonotype was recorded at least ten times. Its matching antigen is unknown. General study points: Contracting clones localized mainly to CM and EM when CD4+ and mainly to EMRA when CD8+. Clones contracting over day 15 to 85 were CD4/CD8 balanced, with later expanders leaning CD4+.

TCRdb analysed the 5' RACE reads with MiXCR anew, one entry per CDR3 protein. The data show 580,000 or so distinct CDR3 sequences, roughly a sixth seen once. The receptor comes from an adult woman who had mild COVID-19 (a few samples of this study predate the infection). Cell type and time point are not known. The sequenced material came from PBMCs or a T cell subset sorted from them (not recorded which). This chain links TRBV5-5 with TRBJ2-7, with D perhaps being TRBD1 or TRBD2 (5 bases each). CDR3 bases: TGTGCCAGCAGAACCTCAGGGAGCTACGAGCAGTACTTC. Its translation is CASRTSGSYEQYF. The entire variable domain, with the rest obtained from reference TRBV5-5 and TRBJ2-7, is as follows: DAGVTQSPTHLIKTRGQQVTLRCSPISGHKSVSWYQQVLGQGPQFIFQYYEKEERGRGNFPDRFSARQFPNYSSELNVNALLLGDSALYLCASRTSGSYEQYFGPGTRLTVT.